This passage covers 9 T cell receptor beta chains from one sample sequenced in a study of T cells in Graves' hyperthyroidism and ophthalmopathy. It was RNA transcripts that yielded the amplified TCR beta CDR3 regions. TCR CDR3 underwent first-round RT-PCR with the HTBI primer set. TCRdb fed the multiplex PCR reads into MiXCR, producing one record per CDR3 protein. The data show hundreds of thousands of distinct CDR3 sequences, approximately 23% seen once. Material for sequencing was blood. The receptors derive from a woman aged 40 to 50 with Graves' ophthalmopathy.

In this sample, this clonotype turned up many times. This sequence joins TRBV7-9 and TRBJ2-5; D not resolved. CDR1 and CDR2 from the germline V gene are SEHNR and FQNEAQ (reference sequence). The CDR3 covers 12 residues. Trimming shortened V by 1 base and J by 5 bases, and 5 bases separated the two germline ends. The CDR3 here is CASSLGFETQYF. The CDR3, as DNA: TGTGCCAGCAGCTTAGGTTTTGAGACCCAGTACTTC.

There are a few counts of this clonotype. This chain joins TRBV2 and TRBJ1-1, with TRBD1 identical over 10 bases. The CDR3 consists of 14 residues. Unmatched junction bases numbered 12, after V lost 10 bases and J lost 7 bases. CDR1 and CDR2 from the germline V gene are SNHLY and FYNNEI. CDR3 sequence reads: CATLRDRGRGEAFF. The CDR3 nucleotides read TGTGCCACGCTCCGGGACAGGGGTCGGGGTGAAGCTTTCTTT.

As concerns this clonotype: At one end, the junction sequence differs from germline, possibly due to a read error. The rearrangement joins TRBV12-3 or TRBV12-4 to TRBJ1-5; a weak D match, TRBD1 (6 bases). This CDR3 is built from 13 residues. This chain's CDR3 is CASSCTGSQPQPF. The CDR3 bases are TGTGCCAGCAGTTGCACAGGGTCACAGCCCCAGCCTTTT.

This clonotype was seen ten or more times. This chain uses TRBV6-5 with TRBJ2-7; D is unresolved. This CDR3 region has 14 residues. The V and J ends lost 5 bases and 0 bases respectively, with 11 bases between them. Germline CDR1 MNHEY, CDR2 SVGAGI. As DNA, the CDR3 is TGTGCCAGCAGTCGCTTGAGCGACTCCTACGAGCAGTACTTC. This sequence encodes CASSRLSDSYEQYF.

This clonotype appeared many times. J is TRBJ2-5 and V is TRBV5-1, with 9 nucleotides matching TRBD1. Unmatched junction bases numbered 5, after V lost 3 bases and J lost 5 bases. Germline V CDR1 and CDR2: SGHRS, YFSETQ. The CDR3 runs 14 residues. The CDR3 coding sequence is TGCGCCAGCAGCTATGGACAGGGGAGGGAGACCCAGTACTTC. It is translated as CASSYGQGRETQYF.

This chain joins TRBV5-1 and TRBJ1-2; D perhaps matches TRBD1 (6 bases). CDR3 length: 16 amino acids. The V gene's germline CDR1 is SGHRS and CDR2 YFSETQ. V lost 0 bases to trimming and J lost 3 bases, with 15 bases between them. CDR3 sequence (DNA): TGCGCCAGCAGCTTGGACAGGGAGACAACCTACTATGGCTACACCTTC. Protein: CASSLDRETTYYGYTF.

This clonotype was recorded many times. Written as DNA, the CDR3 is TGCGCCAGCAGCTTGACAGCCCCAGGGGCCAACGTCCTGACTTTC. It yields the protein CASSLTAPGANVLTF. The chain uses TRBV5-1 and TRBJ2-6; the D is unclear. The germline V gene has CDR1 SGHRS and CDR2 YFSETQ. This CDR3 has 15 amino acids. V lost 1 base and J 4 bases, leaving 9 bases between the germline ends. Based on the CDR3 plus reference TRBV5-1 and TRBJ2-6, the full variable domain is KAGVTQTPRYLIKTRGQQVTLSCSPISGHRSVSWYQQTPGQGLQFLFEYFSETQRNKGNFPGRFSGRQFSNSRSEMNVSTLELGDSALYLCASSLTAPGANVLTFGAGSRLTVL.

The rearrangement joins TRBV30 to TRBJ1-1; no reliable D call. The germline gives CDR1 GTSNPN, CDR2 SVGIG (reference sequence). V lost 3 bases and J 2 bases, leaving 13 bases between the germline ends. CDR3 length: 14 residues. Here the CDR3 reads CAWRTGIPNTEAFF. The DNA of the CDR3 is TGTGCCTGGAGGACGGGTATACCTAACACTGAAGCTTTCTTT.

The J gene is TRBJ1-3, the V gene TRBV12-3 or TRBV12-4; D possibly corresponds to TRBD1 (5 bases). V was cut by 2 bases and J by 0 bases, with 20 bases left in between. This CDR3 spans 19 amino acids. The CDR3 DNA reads TGTGCCAGCAGTTTAACCCGAGCAGGGTCCGCTTTCTCTGGAAACACCATATATTTT. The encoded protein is CASSLTRAGSAFSGNTIYF.